The 9 T cell receptor beta chains below were found in one sample sequenced in a study of OX40 agonist ivuxolimab in advanced cancers. Sequencing was performed with immunoSEQ multiplex PCR; in TCRdb, only in-frame clones are kept and a portion is missing. The table records tens of thousands of clones, less than 90% of them present only once. Material: CD4+ or CD8+ T cells sorted from blood, obtained in a trial of the OX40 agonist ivuxolimab. All receptors derive from an adult with an advanced solid tumor such as melanoma, head and neck, liver or kidney cancer.

The genes are TRBV5-4 and TRBJ2-7; D ambiguous. CDR3 size: 16 residues. Germline-derived CDR1 and CDR2 are SGHNT and YYREEE (reference sequence). V lost 3 bases and J 0 bases, leaving 16 bases between the germline ends. In DNA, the CDR3 is TGTGCCAGCAGCTCCCCGGGTGCTCGTAGCTCCTACGAGCAGTACTTC. Its translation: CASSSPGARSSYEQYF.

The CDR3 nucleotides read TGTGCCAGCAGCTGGGACGGAAACTATGGCTACACCTTC. Translated, it gives CASSWDGNYGYTF. V gene TRBV7-2 combines with J gene TRBJ1-2; D may be TRBD1 (5 bases). V lost 4 bases and J lost 2, with 8 bases in between. This CDR3 has 13 residues. Germline CDR1 reads SGHTA; CDR2 reads FQGNSA.

The V call is TRBV10-3, the J call TRBJ2-3, with D uncertain. The germline V gene encodes CDR1 ENHRY and CDR2 SYGVKD. CDR3 size: 15 residues. The V end was cut by 0 bases, the J end by 2 bases, with 9 bases between. The CDR3 spells CAISESNLSTDTQYF. In nucleotides, the CDR3 is TGTGCCATCAGTGAGTCGAATTTATCCACAGATACGCAGTATTTT.

The V call is TRBV7-8, the J call TRBJ2-5, with D possibly TRBD2 on 6 matching bases. The CDR3 loop spans 13 amino acids. With 0 bases removed from V and 5 bases from J, the gap between germline ends came to 7 bases. Germline CDR1 reads SGHVS; CDR2 reads FQNEAQ. DNA for the CDR3: TGTGCCAGCAGCTTAGCTGGGGGGGAGACCCAGTACTTC. It codes for CASSLAGGETQYF.

The chain links TRBV10-3 to TRBJ1-5; D gene uncertain. Per germline, CDR1 ENHRY and CDR2 SYGVKD. This CDR3 has 15 residues. V was clipped by 3 bases and J by 0 bases, with 9 bases between them. CDR3 protein: CAISEGAYSNQPQHF. DNA of the CDR3: TGTGCCATCAGTGAAGGTGCTTATAGCAATCAGCCCCAGCATTTT.

V usage is TRBV6-6 and J usage is TRBJ1-2, with a possible D match to TRBD1 (6 bases). This CDR3 is built from 15 residues. Germline V gene sequence: CDR1 MNHNY, CDR2 SVGAGI (reference sequence). The germline V and J ends were trimmed by 5 bases and 8 bases, with 21 bases remaining between them. CDR3 sequence: CASSPSQGPSGGYTF. CDR3 sequence (DNA): TGTGCCAGCAGTCCGTCACAGGGTCCCTCGGGGGGCTACACCTTC.

A single count supports this clone. The CDR3 is CASSQEQGGETQYF. The CDR3 DNA follows: TGTGCCAGCAGCCAAGAGCAGGGAGGAGAGACCCAGTACTTC. The chain uses TRBV4-2 and TRBJ2-5; possibly TRBD2 for D (6 bases). CDR1 LGHNA and CDR2 YNFKEQ come from the germline V gene. CDR3 length: 14 residues. Trimming took 0 bases from V and 4 from J, leaving 9 bases between them.

This CDR3 reads CASSKAYGDAGANVLTF. CDR3 nucleotide sequence: TGTGCCAGCAGCAAAGCTTACGGGGACGCTGGGGCCAACGTCCTGACTTTC. The chain uses TRBV21-1 and TRBJ2-6. TRBV21-1 is reported as a pseudogene. This CDR3 is built from 17 residues.

Within the sample, this clone is medium-sized. This chain uses TRBV6-5 with TRBJ1-3; D is perhaps TRBD1 (6 bases). CDR1 and CDR2 (germline): MNHEY, SVGAGI. The CDR3 consists of 13 residues. V lost 9 bases, J lost 4 bases, and 13 bases lay in between. The CDR3 nucleotides are TGTGCCAGTAGGACAGAGGTCGGAAACACCATATATTTT. Translated, it gives CASRTEVGNTIYF.